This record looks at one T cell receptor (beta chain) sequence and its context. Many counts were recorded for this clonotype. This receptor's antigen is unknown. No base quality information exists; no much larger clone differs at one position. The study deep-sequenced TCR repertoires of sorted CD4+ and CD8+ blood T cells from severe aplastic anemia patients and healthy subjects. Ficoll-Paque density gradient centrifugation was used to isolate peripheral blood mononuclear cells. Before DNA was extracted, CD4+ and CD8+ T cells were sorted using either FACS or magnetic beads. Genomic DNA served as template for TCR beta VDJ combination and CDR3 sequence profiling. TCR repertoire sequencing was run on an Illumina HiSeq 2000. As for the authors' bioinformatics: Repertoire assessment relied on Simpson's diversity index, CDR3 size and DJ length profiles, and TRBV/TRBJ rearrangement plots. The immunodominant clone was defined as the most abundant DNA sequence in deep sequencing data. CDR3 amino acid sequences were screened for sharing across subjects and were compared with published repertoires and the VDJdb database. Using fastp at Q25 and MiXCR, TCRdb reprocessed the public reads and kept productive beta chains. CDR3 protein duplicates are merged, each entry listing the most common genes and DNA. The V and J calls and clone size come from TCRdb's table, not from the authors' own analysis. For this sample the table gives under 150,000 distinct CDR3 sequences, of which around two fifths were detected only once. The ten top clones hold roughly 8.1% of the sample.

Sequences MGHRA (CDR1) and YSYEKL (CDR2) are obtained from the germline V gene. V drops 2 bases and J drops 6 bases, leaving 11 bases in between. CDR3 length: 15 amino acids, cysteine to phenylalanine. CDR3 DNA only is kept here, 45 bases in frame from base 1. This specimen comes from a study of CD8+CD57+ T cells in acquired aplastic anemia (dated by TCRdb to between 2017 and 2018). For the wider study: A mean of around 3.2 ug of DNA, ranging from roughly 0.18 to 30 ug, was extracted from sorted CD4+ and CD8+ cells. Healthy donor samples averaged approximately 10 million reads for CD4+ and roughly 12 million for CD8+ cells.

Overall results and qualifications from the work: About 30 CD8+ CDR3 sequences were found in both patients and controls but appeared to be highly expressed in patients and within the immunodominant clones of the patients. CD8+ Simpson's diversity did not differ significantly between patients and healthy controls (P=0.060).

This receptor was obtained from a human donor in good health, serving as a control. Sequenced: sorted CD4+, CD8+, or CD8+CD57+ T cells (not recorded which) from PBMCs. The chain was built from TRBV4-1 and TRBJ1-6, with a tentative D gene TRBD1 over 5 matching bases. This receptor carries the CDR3 CASSQSLQGNSPLHF. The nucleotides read TGCGCCAGCAGCCAAAGTTTGCAGGGTAATTCACCCCTCCACTTT.